This T cell receptor (beta chain) was retrieved from a study of a mutant IDH1 vaccine in newly diagnosed glioma. Overall study: The vaccination schedule gave patients eight doses in weeks 1, 3, 5, 7, 11, 15, 19 and 23. Vaccination started 4-6 weeks after radiotherapy alone, or with temozolomide cycles. Earlier therapy was either radiotherapy, temozolomide, or both, and most got both. Study findings and constraints: Pseudoprogression appears to have had no connection to changes in top peripheral T cell clonotypes.

The time point: week 11, during vaccination. The study gave 300 ug of mutant IDH1 20-mer peptide per vaccine dose, with topical imiquimod. Assay: immunoSEQ multiplex PCR; the TCRdb copy retains only in-frame clones and omits some. The data hold roughly 62,000 clones, with approximately 91% observed a single time. With 7 bases removed from V and 0 bases from J, the gap between germline ends came to 7 bases. The CDR3 consists of 13 residues. CDR1 and CDR2 from the germline V gene are MNHEY and SVGAGI. A word on this clone: Its antigen remains unknown.

The clonotype originates from a man aged 35 to 55 with glioma. The sequencing here drew on PBMCs, taken from a glioma patient whose treatment included an IDH1 peptide vaccine. The chain employs TRBV6-5 and TRBJ1-3; D is unresolved. CDR3 DNA sequence: TGTGCCAGCACGAGAATCTCTGGAAACACCATATATTTT. Translating it yields CASTRISGNTIYF.